Listed below are T cell receptor beta chains from one sample, sequenced in a study of blood T cell repertoires in COVID-19. Using immunoSEQ multiplex PCR, the repertoire was profiled, and TCRdb retains in-frame clones only, with some absent. The sample lists 35,000 or so clones, approximately 84% occurring once. The material sequenced was peripheral blood. The source is a man older than 75 with active or convalescent COVID-19. The CDR3 runs from the conserved cysteine through the conserved F or W. The D gene is left open where the match is weak. Size values are once, few and many counts, or a class for expanded clones, and some rows have none.

j_call,d_call,clone_size,v_call,cdr3_aa,cdr3_nt
TRBJ2-7,TRBD1,once,TRBV5-1,CASSLVTGGDEQYF,TGCGCCAGCAGCTTGGTAACAGGGGGCGACGAGCAGTACTTC
TRBJ2-7,TRBD2,once,TRBV24-1,CATSEGAGASYEQYF,TGTGCCACCAGTGAGGGAGCGGGAGCATCCTACGAGCAGTACTTC
TRBJ2-2,TRBD1,-,TRBV7-8,CASSSSGTGGTGELFF,TGTGCCAGCAGCTCCTCAGGGACAGGGGGCACCGGGGAGCTGTTTTTT
TRBJ2-5,TRBD2,few,TRBV6-2/TRBV6-3,CASSPYERGARGETQYF,TGTGCCAGCAGTCCCTACGAGCGGGGGGCTCGAGGAGAGACCCAGTACTTC
TRBJ1-2,-,-,TRBV24-1,CATSDPLGGYTF,TGTGCCACCAGTGATCCCCTCGGGGGCTACACCTTC
TRBJ1-5,-,-,TRBV5-1,CASSLGHNSNQPQHF,TGCGCCAGCAGCTTGGGTCACAATAGCAATCAGCCCCAGCATTTT
TRBJ2-2,TRBD1,-,TRBV12-3/TRBV12-4,CASSRQGAGELFF,TGTGCCAGCAGCAGACAGGGGGCCGGGGAGCTGTTTTTT
TRBJ1-5,-,-,TRBV7-2,CASSTDGNQPQHF,TGTGCCAGCAGCACTGACGGGAATCAGCCCCAGCATTTT
TRBJ1-3,-,-,TRBV7-2,CASSLDKYGNTIYF,TGTGCCAGCAGCTTAGACAAATACGGAAACACCATATATTTT
TRBJ1-3,-,-,TRBV5-1,CASSQGQPSGNTIYF,TGCGCCAGCAGCCAAGGACAGCCTTCTGGAAACACCATATATTTT
TRBJ2-7,TRBD1,-,TRBV13,CASSLIGGNQYEQYF,TGTGCCAGCAGCTTAATAGGGGGCAATCAATACGAGCAGTACTTC
TRBJ2-7,-,-,TRBV10-3,CAISESGQGGDYEQYF,TGTGCCATCAGTGAGTCGGGGCAGGGTGGTGACTACGAGCAGTACTTC
TRBJ2-5,-,-,TRBV6-2/TRBV6-3,CASSQTGLGGETQYF,TGTGCCAGCAGCCAAACCGGTCTGGGGGGAGAGACCCAGTACTTC
TRBJ1-4,TRBD1,once,TRBV5-1,CASSLGWDRAAEKLFF,TGCGCCAGCAGCTTGGGCTGGGACAGGGCGGCTGAAAAACTGTTTTTT
TRBJ2-4,TRBD1,-,TRBV4-3,CASSQSPRDSSDIQYF,TGCGCCAGCAGCCAATCGCCCCGGGACAGTAGTGACATTCAGTACTTC
TRBJ2-5,-,-,TRBV2,CASSDLSSETQYF,TGTGCCAGCAGTGACCTATCTAGCGAGACCCAGTACTTC
TRBJ1-1,-,-,TRBV7-2,CASSLAQNTEAFF,TGTGCCAGCAGCTTAGCTCAGAACACTGAAGCTTTCTTT
TRBJ2-7,TRBD2,-,TRBV18,CASSPGLAGDLNYEQYF,TGTGCCAGCTCACCGGGACTAGCGGGGGACCTTAACTACGAGCAGTACTTC
TRBJ2-7,-,once,TRBV5-1,CASSFPHGSYEQYF,TGCGCCAGCAGCTTTCCTCACGGCTCCTACGAGCAGTACTTC
TRBJ2-3,-,-,TRBV29-1,CSVDVISTDTQYF,TGCAGCGTTGATGTCATCAGCACAGATACGCAGTATTTT
TRBJ1-2,-,-,TRBV27,CASRTRYGYTF,TGTGCCAGCAGGACGAGGTACGGCTACACCTTC
TRBJ2-7,-,-,TRBV3-1/TRBV3-2,CASSQEVGQSTYEQYF,TGTGCCAGCAGCCAAGAAGTTGGGCAGTCAACCTACGAGCAGTACTTC
TRBJ2-7,-,-,TRBV30,CAWSVYSSYEQYF,TGTGCCTGGAGTGTATACAGCTCCTACGAGCAGTACTTC
TRBJ1-1,TRBD1,-,TRBV7-2,CASSLQGGGNTEAFF,TGTGCCAGCAGCTTACAGGGGGGAGGGAACACTGAAGCTTTCTTT
TRBJ2-1,-,-,TRBV10-3,CAIKPGLGSNEQFF,TGTGCCATCAAGCCGGGACTCGGGTCCAATGAGCAGTTCTTC
TRBJ1-4,TRBD1,once,TRBV2,CASTLAGTVGEKLFF,TGTGCCAGCACTTTAGCCGGGACAGTGGGTGAAAAACTGTTTTTT
TRBJ2-7,-,-,TRBV6-2/TRBV6-3,CASSYVRIGEQYF,TGTGCCAGCAGTTACGTCAGGATCGGCGAGCAGTACTTC